Presented here are 14 T cell receptor beta chains from one specimen sequenced in a study of shared clonotypes between healthy human individuals. Only in-frame clones appear in the TCRdb table, and some are missing; sequencing was by immunoSEQ multiplex PCR. The data hold about 710,000 clones, with 72% observed a single time. Sequencing used memory CD4+ T cells sorted from blood. As for subset: CD45RA-negative fraction. The receptor source for this set is a woman aged 25 to 45 in good health.

The V gene is TRBV5-4, the J gene TRBJ2-1; 12 nucleotides align to TRBD2. The germline CDR1 and CDR2 sequences are SGHNT and YYREEE (reference sequence). V dropped 8 bases and J dropped 8; count of bases not matched to a gene: 11. There are 15 residues in the CDR3. This CDR3 is CARVPRLAGADEQFF. Here the CDR3 DNA reads TGTGCCAGAGTACCCCGACTAGCGGGAGCCGATGAGCAGTTCTTC.

This clone has more than one count but fewer than ten. The V call is TRBV4-2, the J call TRBJ2-3; 8 bases align to TRBD1. CDR3 length: 16 residues. CDR1 LGHNA and CDR2 YNFKEQ come from the germline V gene. V lost 4 bases and J lost 1; bases outside the gene matches: 7. The CDR3 sequence: CASSRDRGDGTDTQYF. Here the CDR3 DNA reads TGTGCCAGCAGCCGAGACAGGGGAGACGGCACAGATACGCAGTATTTT.

V and J are TRBV7-9 and TRBJ2-3, with 9 bases that match TRBD1. Germline CDR1 and CDR2: SEHNR and FQNEAQ (reference sequence). The CDR3 contains 15 residues. J gave up 4 bases and V 5 bases, and 7 bases lay outside the gene matches. The CDR3 coding sequence is TGTGCCAGCAGCCGACGCAGGACAGGGGCAGATACGCAGTATTTT. Translated: CASSRRRTGADTQYF. The full variable domain, with the rest looked up from reference TRBV7-9 and TRBJ2-3, is DTGVSQNPRHKITKRGQNVTFRCDPISEHNRLYWYRQTLGQGPEFLTYFQNEAQLEKSRLLSDRFSAERPKGSFSTLEIQRTEQGDSAMYLCASSRRRTGADTQYFGPGTRLTVL.

The V call is TRBV19, the J call TRBJ2-3; maybe TRBD1 (6 bases). There are 13 residues in the CDR3. Germline V gives CDR1 LNHDA, CDR2 SQIVND (reference sequence). V was shortened by 5 bases and J by 11 bases, with 17 bases between the two germline ends. CDR3 sequence: CASSGTMIGKQYF. The CDR3 coding sequence is TGTGCCAGTAGTGGGACAATGATTGGTAAGCAGTATTTT.

A single count supports this clone. The chain employs TRBV11-1 and TRBJ2-3; D unclear. Germline lookup yields CDR1 SGHAT and CDR2 FQDESV (reference sequence). The V gene lost 3 bases and the J gene lost 1 base, with 11 bases spanning the gap. The CDR3 consists of 15 residues. CDR3 bases: TGTGCCAGCAGCTTTGCAACGTTCGGCACAGATACGCAGTATTTT. It is translated as CASSFATFGTDTQYF.

With regard to this clone: Other DNA sequences within the sample encode an identical CDR3. The chain is built from TRBV7-9 and TRBJ2-7; no clear D. The CDR3 length is 12 residues. The V and J ends lost 2 bases and 4 bases respectively, with 6 bases between them. The V gene's germline CDR1 is SEHNR and CDR2 FQNEAQ (reference sequence). In nucleotides, the CDR3 is TGTGCCAGCAGCTTAAATGGATACGAGCAGTACTTC. Translating gives CASSLNGYEQYF.

CDR3 in DNA: TGCGCCAGCAGCTTGGAGGGTAGGGGGAGCGCGGATCAGCCCCAGCATTTT. As protein: CASSLEGRGSADQPQHF. The chain joins TRBV5-1 to TRBJ1-5, with D possibly being TRBD1 (6 bases). With 0 bases removed from V and 5 bases from J, the gap between germline ends came to 18 bases. CDR3 size: 17 residues. Per germline, CDR1 SGHRS and CDR2 YFSETQ. Filled out from reference TRBV5-1 and TRBJ1-5, the complete variable domain reads KAGVTQTPRYLIKTRGQQVTLSCSPISGHRSVSWYQQTPGQGLQFLFEYFSETQRNKGNFPGRFSGRQFSNSRSEMNVSTLELGDSALYLCASSLEGRGSADQPQHFGDGTRLSIL.

This chain links TRBV18 with TRBJ1-4; D gene unclear. The germline V gene encodes CDR1 KGHSH and CDR2 LQKENI. V lost 4 bases and J lost 5, with 8 bases in between. The length of the CDR3 is 13 residues. DNA of the CDR3: TGTGCCAGCTCACTACGTCCAAATGAAAAACTGTTTTTT. As protein: CASSLRPNEKLFF.

This clone came up many times. Other DNA sequences in this sample translate to the same CDR3. V is TRBV21-1 and J is TRBJ2-5; the table's D call TRBD2 went unverified against the DNA. TRBV21-1 is given as a pseudogene. This CDR3 region has 16 residues. The CDR3 bases are TGTGCCAGCAGCAAAGTCCTAGCGGGAGTCAGGGAGACCCAGTACTTC. Translating gives CASSKVLAGVRETQYF.

CDR3 protein: CASSPRGTANTDTQYF. In nucleotides, the CDR3 is TGTGCCAGTAGTCCCCGGGGGACAGCAAACACAGATACGCAGTATTTT. The rearrangement uses TRBV19 and TRBJ2-3, with D possibly TRBD1 on 7 matching bases. Germline V gene lookup returns CDR1 LNHDA and CDR2 SQIVND (reference sequence). The CDR3 loop spans 16 amino acids. V was clipped by 5 bases and J by 2 bases, with 17 bases between them.

The rearrangement links TRBV28 to TRBJ2-7; no clear D. CDR1 is MDHEN and CDR2 is SYDVKM in the germline V gene. The V end lost 5 bases, the J end lost 9 bases, and 14 bases lay between the germline ends. This CDR3 is 12 amino acids long. CDR3 amino acids: CASSPRRAVQYF. The CDR3, as DNA: TGTGCCAGCAGTCCGCGCCGAGCCGTGCAGTACTTC.

This clone occurred a few times. This chain uses TRBV19 with TRBJ2-5, with 10 bases aligning to TRBD2. J gave up 4 bases and V 8 bases, and 4 bases lay outside the gene matches. CDR3 length equals 13 residues. Germline-derived CDR1 and CDR2 are LNHDA and SQIVND (reference sequence). The CDR3 loop is CASGWTSGETQYF. The CDR3 DNA reads as TGTGCCAGTGGGTGGACTAGCGGAGAGACCCAGTACTTC.

J is TRBJ1-3 and V is TRBV28; TRBD1 agrees at 8 bases. Losses at the gene ends were 7 bases for V and 4 bases for J; bases not matched to a gene: 6. This CDR3 is 14 amino acids long. From germline, CDR1 is MDHEN and CDR2 SYDVKM. Written as DNA, the CDR3 is TGTGCCAGCATCCCCGGGACAGGAGGAAACACCATATATTTT. Protein product: CASIPGTGGNTIYF.

The DNA for the CDR3 is TGTGCCAGCAGCAACCCGGGAGGTGGGGGTTATGGCTACACCTTC. Amino acids: CASSNPGGGGYGYTF. This chain joins TRBV5-4 and TRBJ1-2; weak D call: TRBD1 (5 bases). V dropped 4 bases and J dropped 5 bases, with 18 bases sitting between them. Germline lookup yields CDR1 SGHNT and CDR2 YYREEE (reference sequence). This CDR3 comprises 15 residues.